A selection of T cell receptor beta chains follows, all from one sample in a study of human CD4 T cells and Enterobacteriaceae. Profiled with immunoSEQ multiplex PCR; TCRdb holds only in-frame clones, not every one. The repertoire has just under 30,000 clones, just under 85% of them found once; the top ten carry roughly 1.8%. Specimen: memory CD4+ T cells from blood. The origin of the receptors is a human donor in good health. Each CDR3 is given with its conserved first and last residue. A D gene is named only where the DNA matches it firmly. Clone size is given for some rows only: seen once, a few or many times, or a class if the clone is expanded.

d_gene	abundance	v_gene	j_gene	CDR3aa	CDR3nt
-	-	TRBV19	TRBJ1-5	CASSIDRDNQPQHF	TGTGCCAGTAGTATAGACAGGGACAATCAGCCCCAGCATTTT
-	-	TRBV19	TRBJ1-2	CASSTITGTGYGYTF	TGTGCCAGTAGTACCATTACGGGAACTGGCTATGGCTACACCTTC
TRBD2	-	TRBV9	TRBJ2-1	CASSVDPGGPNEQFF	TGTGCCAGCAGCGTAGATCCGGGAGGGCCAAATGAGCAGTTCTTC
-	medium-sized	TRBV9	TRBJ1-2	CASSVDQAGGYTF	TGTGCCAGCAGCGTCGACCAGGCTGGGGGCTACACCTTC
TRBD1	-	TRBV5-6	TRBJ1-2	CASSPAFGQGAGGYTF	TGTGCCAGCAGCCCGGCCTTTGGACAGGGGGCGGGGGGCTACACCTTC
-	-	TRBV25-1	TRBJ2-2	CASSGGRGDGTGELFF	TGTGCCAGCAGTGGCGGACGGGGAGACGGTACCGGGGAGCTGTTTTTT
-	-	TRBV5-4	TRBJ2-2	CASSLAGTNTGELFF	TGTGCCAGCAGCTTGGCCGGGACGAACACCGGGGAGCTGTTTTTT
-	-	TRBV6-5	TRBJ2-3	CASSYGSSTGDTQYF	TGTGCCAGCAGTTACGGCAGCAGCACAGGAGATACGCAGTATTTT
-	-	TRBV29-1	TRBJ2-7	CSGAWGARNEQYF	TGCAGCGGGGCCTGGGGGGCTCGAAACGAGCAGTACTTC
-	few	TRBV9	TRBJ2-3	CASSVVGAGTDTQYF	TGTGCCAGCAGCGTAGTAGGAGCGGGCACAGATACGCAGTATTTT
-	-	TRBV11-2	TRBJ1-3	CASSLGTVGNTIYF	TGTGCCAGCAGCTTAGGGACAGTTGGAAACACCATATATTTT
-	few	TRBV11-2	TRBJ2-3	CASSLELEITDTQYF	TGTGCCAGCAGCTTAGAACTTGAGATCACAGATACGCAGTATTTT
TRBD1	-	TRBV30	TRBJ1-5	CAWRLMDRIYQPQHF	TGTGCCTGGCGGCTAATGGACAGGATTTATCAGCCCCAGCATTTT
-	once	TRBV5-4	TRBJ2-1	CASSLGEAAQFF	TGTGCCAGCAGCTTGGGGGAAGCGGCGCAGTTCTTC
-	-	TRBV6-6	TRBJ2-3	CASSYSGLTDTQYF	TGTGCCAGCAGTTACTCGGGACTCACAGATACGCAGTATTTT
-	-	TRBV2	TRBJ2-1	CASYRDNEQFF	TGTGCCAGTTACCGGGACAATGAGCAGTTCTTC
TRBD2	-	TRBV7-9	TRBJ2-7	CASSQTSGSLEVYF	TGTGCCAGCAGCCAAACTAGCGGGAGCCTCGAGGTGTACTTC
-	-	TRBV7-3	TRBJ2-2	CASSRGGTNTGELFF	TGTGCCAGCAGCCGTGGGGGGACGAACACCGGGGAGCTGTTTTTT
-	-	TRBV27	TRBJ2-2	CATQRASSSGELFF	TGTGCCACCCAGAGGGCAAGCTCCTCCGGGGAGCTGTTTTTT
-	-	TRBV7-6	TRBJ1-3	CASSSNLRTSSGNTIYF	TGTGCCAGCAGCTCTAATTTAAGGACATCTTCTGGAAACACCATATATTTT
TRBD1	-	TRBV6-6	TRBJ1-5	CASSYGTGDQPQHF	TGTGCCAGCAGTTACGGGACAGGGGATCAGCCCCAGCATTTT
TRBD2	-	TRBV10-3	TRBJ2-3	CAITGGFSGTDTQYF	TGTGCCATCACCGGGGGGTTTTCTGGCACAGATACGCAGTATTTT